The text below deals with one T cell receptor beta chain. The V gene end was trimmed by 1 base and the J gene end by 8 bases; junction bases not matched to a gene: 4. The CDR3 runs 14 residues. The germline CDR1 and CDR2 sequences are SGHDN and FVKESK. The data were obtained in a study of control samples from healthy donors and cancer patients. Using immunoSEQ multiplex PCR, the repertoire was profiled, and TCRdb retains in-frame clones only, with some absent. This sample has approximately 130,000 clones, with roughly 90% found just once. Input material: blood. The receptor was isolated from a man over 45 in good health. The V gene is TRBV14, the J gene TRBJ1-2, with TRBD1 matching 10 bases. The CDR3 is CASSQGQGARGYTF. CDR3 bases: TGTGCCAGCAGCCAAGGACAGGGGGCGCGGGGCTACACCTTC. The full variable domain, in which reference TRBV14 and TRBJ1-2 provide the parts outside the CDR3, is EAGVTQFPSHSVIEKGQTVTLRCDPISGHDNLYWYRRVMGKEIKFLLHFVKESKQDESGMPNNRFLAERTGGTYSTLKVQPAELEDSGVYFCASSQGQGARGYTFGSGTRLTVV.